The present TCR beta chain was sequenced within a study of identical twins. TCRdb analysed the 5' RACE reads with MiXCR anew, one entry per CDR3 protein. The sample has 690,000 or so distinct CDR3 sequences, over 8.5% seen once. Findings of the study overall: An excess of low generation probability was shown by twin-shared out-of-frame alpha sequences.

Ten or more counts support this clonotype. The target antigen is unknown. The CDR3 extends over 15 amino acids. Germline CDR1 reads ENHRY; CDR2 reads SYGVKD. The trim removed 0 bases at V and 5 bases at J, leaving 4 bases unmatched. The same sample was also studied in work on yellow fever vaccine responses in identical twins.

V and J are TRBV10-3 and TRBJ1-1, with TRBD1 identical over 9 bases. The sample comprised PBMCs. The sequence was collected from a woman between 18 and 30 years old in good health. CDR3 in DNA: TGTGCCATCAGTGAGTCCGGGACAGGGATTACTGAAGCTTTCTTT. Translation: CAISESGTGITEAFF.